The entry that follows covers one T cell receptor (beta chain) sequence. As yet, its antigen is unknown. This sample is drawn from a study of T cell repertoires in cytomegalovirus infection. In the study overall: An indication of both CMV infection and matching HLA type came from public TCR beta signatures. Study-level results: The ex vivo response was dominated by HLA-C-restricted CMV-specific TCR beta clonotypes. The cumulative frequency of public TCR beta families identified carriers of CMV plus the relevant HLA.

V shed 5 bases and J 0 bases; nucleotides not matched to a gene: 8. Germline CDR1 is SGHAT and CDR2 is FQNNGV. This CDR3 is 17 amino acids long. TCRdb reanalysed the reads using MiXCR and keeps one entry per CDR3 protein. In the table there are about 440,000 distinct CDR3 sequences, approximately 31% of which are singletons. The sequencing sample was made of PBMCs. The chain joins TRBV11-2 to TRBJ2-5; 11 nucleotides match TRBD1. The sequence came from a human donor in good health (CMV status not recorded). Some clones in this sample may be carry-over from other donors' samples. The CDR3 loop is CASSAKGTGGYQETQYF. The DNA for the CDR3 is TGTGCCAGCAGCGCTAAAGGGACAGGGGGGTACCAAGAGACCCAGTACTTC.